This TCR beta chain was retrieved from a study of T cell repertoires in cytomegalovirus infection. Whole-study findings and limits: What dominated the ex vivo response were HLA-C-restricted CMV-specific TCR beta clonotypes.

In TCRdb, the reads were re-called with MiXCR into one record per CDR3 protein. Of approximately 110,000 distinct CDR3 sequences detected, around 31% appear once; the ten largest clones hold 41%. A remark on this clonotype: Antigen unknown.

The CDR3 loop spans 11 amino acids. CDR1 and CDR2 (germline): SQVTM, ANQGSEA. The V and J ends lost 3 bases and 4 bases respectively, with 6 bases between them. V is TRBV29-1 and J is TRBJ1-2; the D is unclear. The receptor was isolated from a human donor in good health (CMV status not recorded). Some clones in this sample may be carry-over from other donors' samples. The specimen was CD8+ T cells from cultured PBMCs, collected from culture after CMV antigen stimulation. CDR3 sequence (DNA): TGCAGCGTTGATGACACCTATGGCTACACCTTC. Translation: CSVDDTYGYTF.